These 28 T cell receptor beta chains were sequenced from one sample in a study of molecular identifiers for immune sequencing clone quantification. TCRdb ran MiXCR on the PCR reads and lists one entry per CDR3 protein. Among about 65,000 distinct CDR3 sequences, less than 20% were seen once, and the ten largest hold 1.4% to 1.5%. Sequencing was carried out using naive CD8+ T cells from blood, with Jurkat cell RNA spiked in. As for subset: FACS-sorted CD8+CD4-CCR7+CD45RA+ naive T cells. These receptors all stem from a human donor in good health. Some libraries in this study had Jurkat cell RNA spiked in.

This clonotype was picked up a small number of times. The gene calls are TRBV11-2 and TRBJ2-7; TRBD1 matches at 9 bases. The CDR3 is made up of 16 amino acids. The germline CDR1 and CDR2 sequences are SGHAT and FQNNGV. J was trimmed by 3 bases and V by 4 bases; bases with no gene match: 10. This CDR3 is CASSSGDRARSYEQYF. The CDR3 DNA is TGTGCCAGCAGCTCGGGGGACAGGGCAAGGAGCTACGAGCAGTACTTC.

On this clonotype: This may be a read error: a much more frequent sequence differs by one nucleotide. The CDR3 sequence: CASSQVSGESFRSYGYTF. The CDR3 nucleotides are TGTGCCAGCAGCCAAGTTTCGGGCGAGAGCTTCCGGAGCTATGGCTACACCTTC. The chain links TRBV12-3 or TRBV12-4 to TRBJ1-2; D is undetermined. V shed 6 bases and J shed 4 bases, with 27 bases lying between them. CDR3 length: 18 amino acids.

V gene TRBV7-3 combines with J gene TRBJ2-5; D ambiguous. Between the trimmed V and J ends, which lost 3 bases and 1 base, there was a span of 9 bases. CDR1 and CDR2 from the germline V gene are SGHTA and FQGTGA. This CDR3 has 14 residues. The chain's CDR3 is CASSLGSGQETQYF. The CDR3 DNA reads TGTGCCAGCAGCTTGGGTTCGGGCCAAGAGACCCAGTACTTC.

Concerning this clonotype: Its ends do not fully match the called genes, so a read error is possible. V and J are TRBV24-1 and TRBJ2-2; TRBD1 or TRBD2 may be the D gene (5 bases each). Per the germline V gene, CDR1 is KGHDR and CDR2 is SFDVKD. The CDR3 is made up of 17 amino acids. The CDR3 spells CATSDHTRATNTGEPSF. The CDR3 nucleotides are TGTGCCACCAGTGATCATACCAGGGCCACGAACACCGGGGAGCCGTCTTTT.

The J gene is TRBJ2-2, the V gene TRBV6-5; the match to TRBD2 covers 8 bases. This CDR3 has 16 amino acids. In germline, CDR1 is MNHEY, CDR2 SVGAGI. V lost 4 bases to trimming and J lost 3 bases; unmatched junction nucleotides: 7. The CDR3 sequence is CASSSERERDTGELFF. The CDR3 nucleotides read TGTGCCAGCAGTTCTGAGCGGGAGAGGGACACCGGGGAGCTGTTTTTT.

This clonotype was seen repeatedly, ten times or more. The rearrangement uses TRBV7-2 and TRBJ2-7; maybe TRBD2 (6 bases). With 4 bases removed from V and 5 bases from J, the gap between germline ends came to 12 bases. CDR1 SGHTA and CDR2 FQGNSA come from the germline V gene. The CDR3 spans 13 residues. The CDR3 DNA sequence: TGTGCCAGCAGCTCGATGGAGGGCAACGAGCAGTACTTC. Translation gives CASSSMEGNEQYF.

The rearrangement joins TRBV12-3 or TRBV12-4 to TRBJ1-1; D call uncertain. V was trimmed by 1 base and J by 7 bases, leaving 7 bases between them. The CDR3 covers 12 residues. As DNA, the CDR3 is TGTGCCAGCAGTTTAGGGGCCTATGAAGCTTTCTTT. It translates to CASSLGAYEAFF.

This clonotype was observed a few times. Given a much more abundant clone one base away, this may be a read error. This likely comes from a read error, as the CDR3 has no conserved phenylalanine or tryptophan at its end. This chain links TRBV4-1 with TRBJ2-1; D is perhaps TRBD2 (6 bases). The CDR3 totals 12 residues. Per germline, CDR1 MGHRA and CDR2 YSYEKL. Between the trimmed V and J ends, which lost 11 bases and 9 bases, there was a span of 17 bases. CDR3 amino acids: CASQSVGGEQFL. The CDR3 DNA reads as TGCGCCTCCCAGAGCGTCGGGGGTGAGCAGTTCCTC.

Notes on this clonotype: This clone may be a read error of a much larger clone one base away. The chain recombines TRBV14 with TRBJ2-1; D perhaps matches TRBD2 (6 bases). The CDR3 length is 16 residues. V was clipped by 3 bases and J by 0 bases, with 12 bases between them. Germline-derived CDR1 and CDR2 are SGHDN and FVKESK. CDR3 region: CASSQPGLASYNEQFF. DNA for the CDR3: TGTGCCAGCAGCCAGCCGGGACTCGCCTCCTACAATGAGCAGTTCTTC.

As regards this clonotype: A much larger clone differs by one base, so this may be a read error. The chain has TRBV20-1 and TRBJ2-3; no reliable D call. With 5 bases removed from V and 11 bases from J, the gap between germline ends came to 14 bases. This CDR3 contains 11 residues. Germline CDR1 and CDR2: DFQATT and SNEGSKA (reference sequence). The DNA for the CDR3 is TGCAGTGCTCCGACATCGGGCGTGCAGTATTTT. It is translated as CSAPTSGVQYF.

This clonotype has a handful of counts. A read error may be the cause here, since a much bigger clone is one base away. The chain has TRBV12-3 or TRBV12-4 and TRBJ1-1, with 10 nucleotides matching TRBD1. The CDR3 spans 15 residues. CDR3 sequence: CATHYTGTGDTEVFF. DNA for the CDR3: TGTGCCACCCACTACACCGGGACAGGGGACACTGAAGTTTTCTTT.

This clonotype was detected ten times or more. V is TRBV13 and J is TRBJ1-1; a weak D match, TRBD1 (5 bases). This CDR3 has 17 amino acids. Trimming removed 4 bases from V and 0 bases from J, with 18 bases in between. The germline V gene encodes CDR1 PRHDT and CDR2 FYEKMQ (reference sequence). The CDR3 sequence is CASSSGMQGHMNTEAFF. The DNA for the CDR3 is TGTGCCAGCAGCTCAGGGATGCAGGGCCACATGAACACTGAAGCTTTCTTT.

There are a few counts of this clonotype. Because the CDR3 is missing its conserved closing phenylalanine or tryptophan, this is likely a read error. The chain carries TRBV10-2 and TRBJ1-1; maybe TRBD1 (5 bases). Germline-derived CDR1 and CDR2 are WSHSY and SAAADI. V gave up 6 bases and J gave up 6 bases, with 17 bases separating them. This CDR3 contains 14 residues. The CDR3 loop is CASSEEEGAAEAFC. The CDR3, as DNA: TGCGCCAGCAGCGAAGAAGAAGGGGCGGCTGAAGCTTTCTGT.

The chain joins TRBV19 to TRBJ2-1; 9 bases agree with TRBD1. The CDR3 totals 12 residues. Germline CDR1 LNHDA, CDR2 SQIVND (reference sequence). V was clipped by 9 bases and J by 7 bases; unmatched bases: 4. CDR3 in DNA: TGTGCCAGCGGACAGGGGTGGAATGAGCAGTTCTTC. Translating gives CASGQGWNEQFF.

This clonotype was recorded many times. CDR3 coding DNA: TGTGCCAGCAGCGCTCTAGCGGGCTCCGGCGGAGATACGCAGTATTTT. Translated: CASSALAGSGGDTQYF. V usage is TRBV7-2 and J usage is TRBJ2-3, with 8 bases that match TRBD2. Trimming took 5 bases from V and 5 from J; bases not matched to a gene: 12. The CDR3 consists of 16 residues. Per germline, CDR1 SGHTA and CDR2 FQGNSA.

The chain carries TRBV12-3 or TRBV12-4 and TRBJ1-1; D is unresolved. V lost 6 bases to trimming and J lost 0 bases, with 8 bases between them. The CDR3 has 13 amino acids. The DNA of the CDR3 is TGTGCCAGCAGCCCGAGCTTGAACACTGAAGCTTTCTTT. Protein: CASSPSLNTEAFF.

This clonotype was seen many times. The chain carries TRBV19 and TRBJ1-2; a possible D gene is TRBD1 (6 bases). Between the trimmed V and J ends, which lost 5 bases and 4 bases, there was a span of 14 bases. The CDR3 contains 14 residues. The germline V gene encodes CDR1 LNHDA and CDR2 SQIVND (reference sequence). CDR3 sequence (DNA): TGTGCCAGTAGTCTGGGGGCCGGAATCTATGGCTACACCTTC. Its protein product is CASSLGAGIYGYTF.

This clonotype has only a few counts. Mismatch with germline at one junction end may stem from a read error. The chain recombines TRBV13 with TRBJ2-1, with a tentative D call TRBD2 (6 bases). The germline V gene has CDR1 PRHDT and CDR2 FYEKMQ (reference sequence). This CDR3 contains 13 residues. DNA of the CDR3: TGTGCCAGCTCCCGGGACTCCAACAATGAGCAGTTCTTC. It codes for CASSRDSNNEQFF.

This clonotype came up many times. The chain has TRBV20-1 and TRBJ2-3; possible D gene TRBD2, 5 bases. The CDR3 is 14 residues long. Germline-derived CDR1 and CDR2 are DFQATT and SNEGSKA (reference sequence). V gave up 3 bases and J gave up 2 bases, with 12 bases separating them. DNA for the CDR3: TGCAGTGCTAGTGAGGGATATTACACAGATACGCAGTATTTT. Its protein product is CSASEGYYTDTQYF.

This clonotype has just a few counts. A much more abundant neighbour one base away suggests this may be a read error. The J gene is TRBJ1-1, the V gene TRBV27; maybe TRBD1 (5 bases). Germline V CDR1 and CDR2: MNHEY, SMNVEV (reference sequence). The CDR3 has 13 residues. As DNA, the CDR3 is TGTGTCAGCAGTTTTACAGGGAACACTGAAGCTTTCTTT. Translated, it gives CVSSFTGNTEAFF.

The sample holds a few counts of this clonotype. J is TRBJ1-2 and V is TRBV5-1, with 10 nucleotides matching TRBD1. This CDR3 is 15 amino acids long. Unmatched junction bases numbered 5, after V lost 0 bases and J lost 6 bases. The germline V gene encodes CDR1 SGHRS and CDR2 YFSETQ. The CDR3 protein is CASSLVSDRGDGYTF. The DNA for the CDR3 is TGCGCCAGCAGCTTGGTTTCGGACAGGGGGGATGGCTACACCTTC.

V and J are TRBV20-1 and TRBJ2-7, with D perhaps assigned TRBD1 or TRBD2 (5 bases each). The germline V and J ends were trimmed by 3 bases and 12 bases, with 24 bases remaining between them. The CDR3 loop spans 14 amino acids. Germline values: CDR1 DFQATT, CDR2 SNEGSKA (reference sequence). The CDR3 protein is CSASRGPADLDRYF. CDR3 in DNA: TGCAGTGCTAGCCGGGGACCCGCCGACTTAGATCGGTACTTC.

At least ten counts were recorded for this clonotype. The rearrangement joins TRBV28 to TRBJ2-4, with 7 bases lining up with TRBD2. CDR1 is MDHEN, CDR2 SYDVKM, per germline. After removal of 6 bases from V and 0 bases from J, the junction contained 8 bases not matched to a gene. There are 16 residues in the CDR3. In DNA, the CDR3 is TGTGCCAGCAGGGGGCTAGCGGAAGTAGCCAAAAACATTCAGTACTTC. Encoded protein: CASRGLAEVAKNIQYF.

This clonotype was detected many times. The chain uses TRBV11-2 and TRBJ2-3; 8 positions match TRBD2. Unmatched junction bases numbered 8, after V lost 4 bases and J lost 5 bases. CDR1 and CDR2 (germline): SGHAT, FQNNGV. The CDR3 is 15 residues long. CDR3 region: CASSSQRELVDTQYF. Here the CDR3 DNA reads TGTGCCAGCAGCTCACAGCGGGAGTTGGTAGATACGCAGTATTTT.

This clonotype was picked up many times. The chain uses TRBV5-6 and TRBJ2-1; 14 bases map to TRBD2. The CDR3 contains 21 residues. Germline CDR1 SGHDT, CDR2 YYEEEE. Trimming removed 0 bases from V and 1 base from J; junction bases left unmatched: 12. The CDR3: CASSLVSGLAGGLRSYNEQFF. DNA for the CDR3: TGTGCCAGCAGCTTGGTCTCTGGACTAGCGGGAGGCCTCAGGTCCTACAATGAGCAGTTCTTC.

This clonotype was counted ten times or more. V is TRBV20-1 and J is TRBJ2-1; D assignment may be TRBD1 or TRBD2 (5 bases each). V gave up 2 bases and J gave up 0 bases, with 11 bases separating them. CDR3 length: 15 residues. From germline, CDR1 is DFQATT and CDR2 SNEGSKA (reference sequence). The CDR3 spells CSARPGPSSYNEQFF. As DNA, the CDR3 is TGCAGTGCTAGACCGGGACCGAGCTCCTACAATGAGCAGTTCTTC.

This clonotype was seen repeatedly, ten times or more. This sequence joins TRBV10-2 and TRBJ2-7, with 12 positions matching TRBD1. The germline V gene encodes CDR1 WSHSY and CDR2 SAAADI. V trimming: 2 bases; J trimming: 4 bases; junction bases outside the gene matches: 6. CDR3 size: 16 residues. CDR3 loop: CASSEGTGGSLYEQYF. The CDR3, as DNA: TGCGCCAGCAGTGAGGGGACAGGGGGCAGCTTATACGAGCAGTACTTC.

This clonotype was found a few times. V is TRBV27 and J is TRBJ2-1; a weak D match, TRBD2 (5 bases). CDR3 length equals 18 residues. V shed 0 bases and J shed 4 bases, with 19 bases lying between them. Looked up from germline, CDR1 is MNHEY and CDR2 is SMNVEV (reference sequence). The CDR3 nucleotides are TGTGCCAGCAGTTTATCGAGGGATCTTGGAACTAGATACAATGAGCAGTTCTTC. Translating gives CASSLSRDLGTRYNEQFF.